Listed here is a single T cell receptor (beta chain). At least ten counts were recorded for this clonotype. Its antigen target is currently unknown. Base qualities are missing; no much larger clone stands one base away. Receptor amplification or capture employed multiplex PCR. The sequencer was an Illumina HiSeq 4000. iRepertoire HTBI primers and Arm-PCR amplification of CDR3 regions were used to construct TCR beta libraries. PCR products were gel purified before sequencing. The paper's processing steps were these. Across samples, about 64 TRBV and around 15 TRBJ segments were identified and used for gene usage analysis of CDR3 amino acid clonotypes. Filtered high-quality paired reads were merged into contigs using COPE and FqMerger. BLAST was used to align contigs to IMGT TRBV, TRBD and TRBJ reference genes, with CDR3 defined following IMGT. Any clonotype with a frequency above 0.1% was counted as a highly expanded clone. Shannon entropy was used to measure repertoire diversity, and the Gini coefficient was used to measure V-J evenness. Public clonotypes were defined as clonotypes shared by more than one individual. TCRdb reran the public reads through fastp at Q25 and MiXCR, keeping productive beta chains. Rows with a matching CDR3 protein are joined into one entry that keeps the most common DNA and genes. TCRdb assigned the V and J calls; the authors' analysis was not used. This sample has approximately 470,000 distinct CDR3 sequences in its table, and around 16% of those were observed once. Less than 15% of the sample comes from the top ten.

According to the study, the label for this sample's time point signals: newly diagnosed GD, antithyroid drugs for less than 3 months. For both TCR sequencing and RNA sequencing, RNA was extracted from PBMCs in TRIzol. The diagnosis of Graves' disease followed American Thyroid Association guidelines. Patients were recruited from an endocrinology department in Xi'an, China. Each patient gave approximately 9 milliliters of peripheral blood, collected in an EDTA anticoagulant tube. Ficoll Paque Plus density gradient separation was used to isolate PBMCs, and no further T cell sorting was done. An Agilent 2100 Bioanalyzer and agarose gel were used to check RNA quality, and a NanoDrop 2000 was used to measure RNA concentration. These data belong to a study of regulatory T cells in long-lasting Graves disease (TCRdb year 2021). Looking at the study overall: In the newly diagnosed Graves' disease group, patients had been taking antithyroid drugs for less than 3 months. Patients with persistent Graves' disease were compared with patients with newly diagnosed Graves' disease using TCR sequencing and RNA sequencing of peripheral blood. The study was conducted in China and was registered as a clinical trial. TCR sequencing covered 13 persistent and approximately 20 newly diagnosed Graves' disease patients, some 35 samples in total. Overall results and qualifications from the work: Persistent disease showed preferential use of TRBV28, TRBJ1-2 and TRBJ2-5, whereas newly diagnosed disease favored TRBV20-1 and TRBJ2-1. More public clonotypes were shared among persistent patients (approximately 3,000) than among newly diagnosed patients (over 900). Sequencing and analysis were restricted to the TCR beta chain. Lower TCR Shannon entropy and fewer highly expanded clones were observed in persistent Graves' disease patients than in newly diagnosed patients, which suggested clonal expansion. The authors acknowledged the small sample size as a limitation that may reduce accuracy. Peripheral blood alone was examined, since thyroid tissue, which constituted the primary lesion, could not be accessed.

The trim is 7 bases for V and 1 base for J, with a gap of 10 bases between the germline ends. The germline V gene gives CDR1 as MGHDK and CDR2 as SYGVNS. From cysteine to phenylalanine, the CDR3 is 13 amino acids long. Only CDR3 DNA remains: 39 bases, in frame from the first base. These data also featured in a second study, about T cells in Graves' hyperthyroidism and ophthalmopathy. From that second study: Graves' hyperthyroidism was defined as stable when no progression to ophthalmopathy occurred over 18 months of follow-up. Hyperthyroidism patients were newly diagnosed, with disease duration under 2 months, and aged 18 to 65 years. The study excluded patients with uncontrolled infections, other autoimmune diseases, pregnancy or lactation. Diagnoses were established on the basis of clinical symptoms, serum thyroxine and TRAb, thyroid ultrasound, and orbital computed tomography. For the first round of RT-PCR on the TCR CDR3, the HTBI primer set was used together with the Qiagen OneStep RT-PCR kit. Blood samples also contained most of the expanded thyroid clonotypes (frequency above 0.001), which suggests that blood repertoires may reflect thyroid immune responses. Ophthalmopathy was separated from stable hyperthyroidism by a 13 V-J signature model, with approximately 89% sensitivity and approximately 81% specificity obtained in cross-validation and 80%/75% obtained in testing. In validation, the model predicted progression to ophthalmopathy with 55% to 71% sensitivity and 72% to 75% specificity, a median of about 6 months before onset. A discovery cohort of about a hundred patients, 43 with Graves' ophthalmopathy and about 60 with stable Graves' hyperthyroidism, was used to find distinguishing TCR V-J signatures. Whether ophthalmopathy could be predicted prospectively was tested in an independent validation cohort made up of roughly 19 hyperthyroidism patients plus 17 patients who later progressed to ophthalmopathy. For training and testing, the 100 or so patients in the discovery cohort were randomly divided in a 7:3 ratio. The study also compared thyroid tissue and blood T-cell repertoires from more than five Graves' hyperthyroidism patients. After blood sampling, hyperthyroidism patients were treated with methimazole at a starting dose of 30 mg daily, and ophthalmopathy patients were treated with high-dose intravenous methylprednisolone. Libraries were constructed in a second round of multiplex PCR, after which size selection and purification were carried out. The libraries were sequenced on an Illumina HiSeq2000 using paired-end 100 bp reads. SOAPnuke was used to process the raw data, removing reads that contained adapters or uncalled bases, had a mean Phred below 15, or lacked an exact match to the constant primer or identifier. High-quality paired reads were merged with COPE v1.2.5, and unique nucleotide sequences were defined as clonotypes. MiTCR v1.1 was used to align clonotypes to the IMGT TRBV, TRBD and TRBJ reference segments. The analysis included only V-J combinations with a frequency above 0.0001, which together covered 99% to 99.2% of the repertoires. The TCS score was defined as the ratio of F50 (clonal expansion) to E x V (chaos), calculated using BLOSUM62-based TCRdist between CDR3 peptides within each V-J. Welch's t-statistics and random forest reduced just over 500 V-J features to roughly 13, which were used in a naive Bayes classifier (R e1071). No statistical method was used to fix the sample size in advance, and group allocation was not hidden from the investigators. TCR Vbeta CDR3 sequencing of 140 or so peripheral blood samples (under 45 ophthalmopathy, 75 hyperthyroidism and 17 progressor patients) is reported in the paper.

The sequence was obtained from a man in his forties or fifties with Graves disease. Donor details come from another sample of the same person, matched by shared clones. Here the sequenced sample was peripheral blood mononuclear cells (PBMCs), taken at new diagnosis, from a patient treated with antithyroid drugs. The sequence is built from TRBV25-1 and TRBJ1-1; a weak D assignment points to TRBD1 (5 bases agree). Read as DNA, the sequence is TGTGCCAGCAATCGAGGGGAGAACACTGAAGCTTTCTTT. Translated, this is CASNRGENTEAFF.